This paragraph reports one T cell receptor beta chain. Assay used: immunoSEQ multiplex PCR; TCRdb lists only in-frame clones, some missing. The sample yields roughly 90,000 clones, around 85% seen once. This sample was taken from a study of OX40 agonist ivuxolimab in advanced cancers. Overall study context: Ivuxolimab, an antibody that agonizes OX40 (CD134), was administered to the patients.

With baseline, cycle 4 day 1, and cycle 7 day 1 as timepoints, blood was sampled. The V gene lost 4 bases and the J gene lost 5 bases, with 20 bases spanning the gap. CDR1 is SGDLS, CDR2 YYNGEE, per germline. The length of the CDR3 is 16 residues. The source material was CD4+ or CD8+ T cells sorted from blood, sampled in a trial of the OX40 agonist ivuxolimab. The rearrangement uses TRBV9 and TRBJ2-3, with D possibly being TRBD2 (9 bases). This receptor was obtained from an adult with an advanced solid tumor such as melanoma, head and neck, liver or kidney cancer. CDR3 nucleotide sequence: TGTGCCAGCAGCATAGGACAGGGACTAGCTAGAGATACGCAGTATTTT. Translated, it gives CASSIGQGLARDTQYF.